The 14 T cell receptor beta chains presented below share a single source sample, sequenced in a study of blood T cell repertoires in COVID-19. Clones were sequenced by immunoSEQ multiplex PCR, and TCRdb holds only the in-frame ones, with some missing. The sample has approximately 150,000 clones, under 90% seen once; the top ten hold roughly a fifth. Material for sequencing was peripheral blood. The source is a woman of 80 years or more with acute or convalescent COVID-19.

V is TRBV19 and J is TRBJ1-2; D remains unclear. The CDR3 runs 13 residues. Trimming left V 2 bases short and J 2 bases short, with 6 bases between. Germline lookup yields CDR1 LNHDA and CDR2 SQIVND (reference sequence). The DNA of the CDR3 is TGTGCCAGTAGTATAAAGGAGAACTATGGCTACACCTTC. It codes for CASSIKENYGYTF. Based on the CDR3 plus reference TRBV19 and TRBJ1-2, the full variable domain is DGGITQSPKYLFRKEGQNVTLSCEQNLNHDAMYWYRQDPGQGLRLIYYSQIVNDFQKGDIAEGYSVSREKKESFPLTVTSAQKNPTAFYLCASSIKENYGYTFGSGTRLTVV.

The CDR3 spells CAWSVLDSGFVPLHF. CDR3 nucleotides: TGTGCCTGGAGTGTACTGGACAGTGGATTTGTACCCCTCCACTTT. V usage is TRBV30 and J usage is TRBJ1-6; D may be TRBD1 (6 bases). Trimming removed 0 bases from V and 12 bases from J, with 18 bases in between. The CDR3 spans 15 residues. Per the germline V gene, CDR1 is GTSNPN and CDR2 is SVGIG (reference sequence).

The rearrangement uses TRBV6-2 or TRBV6-3 and TRBJ1-1, with 8 positions matching TRBD1. The trim removed 7 bases at V and 3 bases at J, leaving 10 bases unmatched. Per the germline V gene, CDR1 is MNHEY and CDR2 is SVGEGT. The CDR3 is made up of 15 amino acids. CDR3 loop: CASIPLPGQDTEAFF. The CDR3 region has the DNA TGTGCCAGCATCCCACTTCCGGGACAGGACACTGAAGCTTTCTTT.

The rearrangement links TRBV24-1 to TRBJ2-3; TRBD2 agrees at 10 bases. The length of the CDR3 is 17 residues. V gave up 2 bases and J gave up 2 bases; unmatched junction bases: 6. From germline, CDR1 is KGHDR and CDR2 SFDVKD. CDR3 coding DNA: TGTGCCACCAGTGATTCTAGGACTAGCGGACTCACAGATACGCAGTATTTT. This codes for CATSDSRTSGLTDTQYF.

V and J are TRBV4-1 and TRBJ2-1; 9 nucleotides line up with TRBD1. V was pared by 4 bases and J by 4 bases, with 8 bases of the junction left unmatched. The CDR3 has 16 amino acids. Germline lookup yields CDR1 MGHRA and CDR2 YSYEKL. The DNA of the CDR3 is TGCGCCAGCAGCCGAGAGGGACAGGGTGGTTACAATGAGCAGTTCTTC. Protein sequence: CASSREGQGGYNEQFF.

The rearrangement uses TRBV3-1 (or the pseudogene TRBV3-2) and TRBJ1-2; D gene unclear. Trimming removed 1 base at V and 4 bases at J, with 13 bases between. The CDR3 spans 15 residues. Germline V gives CDR1 LGHDT, CDR2 YNNKEL (reference sequence). CDR3 in amino acids: CASSQGGRVGYGYTF. In DNA form, the CDR3 reads TGTGCCAGCAGCCAAGGAGGGCGCGTAGGCTATGGCTACACCTTC.

The chain couples TRBV5-5 to TRBJ2-1; a possible D gene is TRBD1 (6 bases). CDR3 size: 16 residues. In germline, CDR1 is SGHKS, CDR2 YYEKEE (reference sequence). V dropped 0 bases and J dropped 0 bases, with 10 bases sitting between them. Written as DNA, the CDR3 is TGTGCCAGCAGCTTGGACACAGGGAACTCCTACAATGAGCAGTTCTTC. Translated: CASSLDTGNSYNEQFF. The entire variable domain, with the rest obtained from reference TRBV5-5 and TRBJ2-1, is as follows: DAGVTQSPTHLIKTRGQQVTLRCSPISGHKSVSWYQQVLGQGPQFIFQYYEKEERGRGNFPDRFSARQFPNYSSELNVNALLLGDSALYLCASSLDTGNSYNEQFFGPGTRLTVL.

The chain carries TRBV29-1 and TRBJ2-7; no clear D gene. Trimming took 5 bases from V and 2 from J, leaving 10 bases between them. The CDR3 runs to 12 residues. The germline gives CDR1 SQVTM, CDR2 ANQGSEA. The CDR3 reads CSVSSSTYEQYF. CDR3 nucleotides: TGCAGCGTTAGCTCTAGTACCTACGAGCAGTACTTC.

The chain recombines TRBV4-1 with TRBJ2-1, with 15 bases that match TRBD2. CDR3 size: 18 residues. J lost 7 bases, V lost 4 bases, and 11 bases had no gene match. In germline, CDR1 is MGHRA, CDR2 YSYEKL. CDR3 in amino acids: CASSPLGLAGGPRNEQFF. DNA for the CDR3: TGCGCCAGCAGCCCCCTCGGACTAGCGGGAGGGCCGAGGAATGAGCAGTTCTTC.

V and J are TRBV7-9 and TRBJ2-7; 9 bases match TRBD1. Germline lookup yields CDR1 SEHNR and CDR2 FQNEAQ (reference sequence). CDR3 length equals 15 residues. The J segment lost 1 base and the V segment lost 5 bases, leaving 6 bases of the junction unmatched. CDR3 in amino acids: CASSRRDRASYEQYF. CDR3 DNA: TGTGCCAGCAGCCGCCGGGACAGGGCTTCCTACGAGCAGTACTTC.

This clone was observed a few times. V is TRBV9 and J is TRBJ1-2; D may be TRBD1 (5 bases). The length of the CDR3 is 15 residues. From germline, CDR1 is SGDLS and CDR2 YYNGEE. Trimming stripped 4 bases from V and 8 bases from J, with 21 bases between. CDR3 DNA: TGTGCCAGCAGCTCGGTAGACAGAGCTTTTGGCGGCTACACCTTC. This gives the protein CASSSVDRAFGGYTF.

V is TRBV13 and J is TRBJ1-2, with D possibly being TRBD1 (6 bases). Trimming took 6 bases from V and 7 from J, leaving 15 bases between them. CDR3 length equals 13 residues. Per the germline V gene, CDR1 is PRHDT and CDR2 is FYEKMQ (reference sequence). CDR3 loop: CASSPSLGAGYTF. CDR3 DNA: TGTGCCAGCAGTCCATCCCTGGGGGCTGGCTACACCTTC. Looking up the rest from reference TRBV13 and TRBJ1-2 gives the full variable domain: AAGVIQSPRHLIKEKRETATLKCYPIPRHDTVYWYQQGPGQDPQFLISFYEKMQSDKGSIPDRFSAQQFSDYHSELNMSSLELGDSALYFCASSPSLGAGYTFGSGTRLTVV.

Concerning this clone itself: At one end, the junction sequence differs from germline, possibly due to a read error. The chain combines TRBV5-1 with TRBJ2-7, with 12 bases aligning to TRBD2. The CDR3 is 15 amino acids. Germline V CDR1 and CDR2: SGHRS, YFSETQ. This CDR3 reads CAGSPGLAGIHEQYF. The CDR3 nucleotides read TGCGCCGGCAGCCCAGGACTAGCGGGGATCCACGAGCAGTACTTC.

The chain uses TRBV12-3 or TRBV12-4 and TRBJ2-7, with D tentatively TRBD2 (6 bases). V was pared by 3 bases and J by 6 bases, with 12 bases between. The CDR3 extends over 13 amino acids. The CDR3 spells CASSFNGRGEQYF. The CDR3 DNA follows: TGTGCCAGCAGTTTTAACGGGAGAGGCGAGCAGTACTTC.